The T cell receptor (beta chain) described here comes from a study of long-term antiretroviral therapy in people with HIV. Two or more post-ART PBMC samples, plus at least one pre-ART sample, were available for each donor. With survey level as its setting, the immunoSEQ assay was v3.0. TCRdb's copy holds only in-frame clones and misses some; the assay was immunoSEQ multiplex PCR. The sample lists tens of thousands of clones; almost 97% were seen once. Germline assignment: CDR1 SGHTA and CDR2 FQGNSA. Trimming stripped 3 bases from V and 4 bases from J, with 7 bases between. The CDR3 runs 14 residues. The sequences come from unsorted PBMCs, collected 6.9 years after starting antiretroviral therapy. This TCR was sampled from a young man with HIV. The chain joins TRBV7-2 to TRBJ2-6; a weak D match, TRBD1 (5 bases). The CDR3 reads CASSLGQGANVLTF. DNA for the CDR3: TGTGCCAGCAGCTTGGGGCAAGGGGCCAACGTCCTGACTTTC.